Following are 21 T cell receptor beta chains from one sample sequenced in a study of blood T cell repertoires in COVID-19. TCRdb keeps only in-frame clones here, not all; method: immunoSEQ multiplex PCR. The table records around 160,000 clones, about 80% of them present only once. Sequenced sample: PBMCs or T cells enriched from blood (not recorded which). The receptors were sampled from a woman aged 55-75 years who had recovered from COVID-19.

The chain uses TRBV6-1 and TRBJ2-2; 9 nucleotides match TRBD1. In germline, CDR1 is MNHNS, CDR2 SASEGT. The CDR3 runs 17 residues. The J segment lost 4 bases and the V segment lost 4 bases, leaving 10 bases of the junction unmatched. Written as DNA, the CDR3 is TGTGCCAGCAGTGTCGGGACAGGGAGCGGCGGCACCGGGGAGCTGTTTTTT. It specifies CASSVGTGSGGTGELFF.

The chain carries TRBV30 and TRBJ1-2; tentatively, D is TRBD1 (6 bases). This CDR3 comprises 12 residues. The germline V gene encodes CDR1 GTSNPN and CDR2 SVGIG (reference sequence). The V and J ends lost 2 bases and 8 bases respectively, with 12 bases between them. The CDR3 sequence: CAWSRGGSGYTF. The CDR3 DNA is TGTGCCTGGAGTCGAGGGGGAAGCGGCTACACCTTC. The complete variable domain, with remaining parts taken from reference TRBV30 and TRBJ1-2, reads SQTIHQWPATLVQPVGSPLSLECTVEGTSNPNLYWYRQAAGRGLQLLFYSVGIGQISSEVPQNLSASRPQDRQFILSSKKLLLSDSGFYLCAWSRGGSGYTFGSGTRLTVV.

This rearrangement joins TRBV7-9 to TRBJ2-7, with TRBD2 as a possible D gene (5 bases). The V end lost 3 bases, the J end lost 6 bases, and 12 bases lay between the germline ends. Germline V gene data show CDR1 as SEHNR and CDR2 as FQNEAQ (reference sequence). CDR3 size: 13 residues. CDR3 bases: TGTGCCAGCAGCTTCGGACGGGGTTCCGAGCAGTACTTC. It is translated as CASSFGRGSEQYF.

The chain links TRBV7-2 to TRBJ2-5; 8 nucleotides align to TRBD1. Germline lookup yields CDR1 SGHTA and CDR2 FQGNSA. Trimming took 5 bases from V and 4 from J; bases not matched to a gene: 6. This CDR3 contains 14 residues. The CDR3 protein is CASSPGQELETQYF. The CDR3 DNA reads as TGTGCCAGCAGCCCGGGACAGGAGCTAGAGACCCAGTACTTC. Full variable domain (outside the CDR3, taken from reference TRBV7-2 and TRBJ2-5): GAGVSQSPSNKVTEKGKDVELRCDPISGHTALYWYRQSLGQGLEFLIYFQGNSAPDKSGLPSDRFSAERTGGSVSTLTIQRTQQEDSAVYLCASSPGQELETQYFGPGTRLLVL.

The chain recombines TRBV18 with TRBJ2-7, with 7 positions matching TRBD1. CDR3 size: 16 residues. The V gene's germline CDR1 is KGHSH and CDR2 LQKENI. V was clipped by 2 bases and J by 6 bases; unmatched bases: 13. CDR3 in DNA: TGTGCCAGCTCACCAGACGACAGGGAGTCGACAGGCGAGCAGTACTTC. Its translation is CASSPDDRESTGEQYF.

This rearrangement joins TRBV7-8 to TRBJ2-3; TRBD2 aligns across 8 bases. Trimming cost V 2 bases and J 2 bases; bases outside gene matches: 9. This CDR3 contains 17 residues. CDR1 and CDR2 (germline): SGHVS, FQNEAQ. The CDR3 loop is CASSLTGGGGNTDTQYF. Here the CDR3 DNA reads TGTGCCAGCAGCTTAACTGGGGGCGGGGGGAACACAGATACGCAGTATTTT.

This sequence joins TRBV5-1 and TRBJ1-2; 7 bases align to TRBD1. Losses at the gene ends were 3 bases for V and 1 base for J; bases not matched to a gene: 9. Per germline, CDR1 SGHRS and CDR2 YFSETQ. The CDR3 length is 16 residues. CDR3 DNA: TGCGCCAGCAGCTCAGAGACAGGGACCATTAACTATGGCTACACCTTC. This sequence encodes CASSSETGTINYGYTF.

The chain couples TRBV29-1 to TRBJ1-1; 7 bases fit TRBD1. In germline, CDR1 is SQVTM, CDR2 ANQGSEA. V lost 0 bases to trimming and J lost 8 bases; unmatched junction nucleotides: 12. The CDR3 loop spans 15 amino acids. The CDR3 region has the DNA TGCAGCGTTGAAGATTTTGGAAGGGGGCGCACCGAAGCTTTCTTT. This codes for CSVEDFGRGRTEAFF. The whole variable domain, remainder taken from reference TRBV29-1 and TRBJ1-1, is SAVISQKPSRDICQRGTSLTIQCQVDSQVTMMFWYRQQPGQSLTLIATANQGSEATYESGFVIDKFPISRPNLTFSTLTVSNMSPEDSSIYLCSVEDFGRGRTEAFFGQGTRLTVV.

The chain uses TRBV6-5 and TRBJ2-5; D gene uncertain. Trimming left V 2 bases short and J 3 bases short, with 7 bases between. The CDR3 is 13 amino acids. Germline CDR1 is MNHEY and CDR2 is SVGAGI. As DNA, the CDR3 is TGTGCCAGCAGTTACCTCGAGGAAGAGACCCAGTACTTC. Protein sequence: CASSYLEEETQYF.

The chain couples TRBV7-2 to TRBJ2-7; the match to TRBD1 covers 8 bases. V trimming: 1 base; J trimming: 2 bases; junction bases outside the gene matches: 1. There are 14 residues in the CDR3. Germline CDR1 and CDR2: SGHTA and FQGNSA. The CDR3 spells CASSLVQGAYEQYF. The CDR3, as DNA: TGTGCCAGCAGCTTAGTACAGGGGGCCTACGAGCAGTACTTC. The variable domain in full, with the rest retrieved from reference TRBV7-2 and TRBJ2-7, is GAGVSQSPSNKVTEKGKDVELRCDPISGHTALYWYRQSLGQGLEFLIYFQGNSAPDKSGLPSDRFSAERTGGSVSTLTIQRTQQEDSAVYLCASSLVQGAYEQYFGPGTRLTVT.

The genes are TRBV7-9 and TRBJ2-3, with 10 bases that match TRBD1. The CDR3 totals 14 residues. Unmatched junction bases numbered 4, after V lost 5 bases and J lost 5 bases. Germline CDR1 is SEHNR and CDR2 is FQNEAQ (reference sequence). For the CDR3, the DNA is TGTGCCAGCAGCAGACAGGGGGCGGAAGATACGCAGTATTTT. Its protein is CASSRQGAEDTQYF.

V gene TRBV29-1 combines with J gene TRBJ2-1; D is possibly TRBD1 (7 bases). The V end was cut by 8 bases, the J end by 7 bases, with 21 bases between. The CDR3 spans 14 residues. CDR1 SQVTM and CDR2 ANQGSEA come from the germline V gene. CDR3 DNA sequence: TGCAGCCCACGGACGCGGGACAGCCCGAATGAGCAGTTCTTC. Its protein is CSPRTRDSPNEQFF.

The chain couples TRBV5-1 to TRBJ2-7, with 9 bases matching TRBD1. The CDR3 is made up of 14 amino acids. The germline V gene has CDR1 SGHRS and CDR2 YFSETQ. With V trimmed by 3 bases and J by 5 bases, 6 bases remained unmatched. The CDR3 sequence: CASSYYRGRDEQYF. In nucleotides, the CDR3 is TGCGCCAGCAGCTATTACAGGGGGCGGGACGAGCAGTACTTC.

The chain links TRBV25-1 to TRBJ1-3, with D possibly TRBD1 on 5 matching bases. Between the trimmed V and J ends, which lost 2 bases and 1 base, there was a span of 12 bases. CDR1 and CDR2 from the germline V gene are MGHDK and SYGVNS. The CDR3 contains 16 residues. The CDR3 spells CASSEREGLSGNTIYF. Written as DNA, the CDR3 is TGTGCCAGCAGTGAACGGGAGGGGCTATCTGGAAACACCATATATTTT.

The chain joins TRBV5-1 to TRBJ2-7; D not resolved. Germline lookup yields CDR1 SGHRS and CDR2 YFSETQ. There are 13 residues in the CDR3. Trimming shortened V by 1 base and J by 2 bases, and 7 bases separated the two germline ends. CDR3 sequence reads: CASSLSGTYEQYF. The CDR3 DNA reads as TGCGCCAGCAGCTTGTCCGGTACCTACGAGCAGTACTTC.

A few counts support this clone. The sample holds other DNA sequences that translate to the same CDR3. The chain links TRBV9 to TRBJ1-1; 9 nucleotides align to TRBD1. Germline values: CDR1 SGDLS, CDR2 YYNGEE. The CDR3 is made up of 14 amino acids. Trimming removed 4 bases from V and 4 bases from J; junction bases left unmatched: 5. Written as DNA, the CDR3 is TGTGCCAGCAGCTTGAGGACAGGGGCCACTGAAGCTTTCTTT. Residues: CASSLRTGATEAFF.

This clone showed up just a few times. The rearrangement links TRBV5-1 to TRBJ1-1, with TRBD1 matching over 7 bases. Per germline, CDR1 SGHRS and CDR2 YFSETQ. This CDR3 has 15 residues. V lost 3 bases and J lost 5; bases outside the gene matches: 10. For the CDR3, the DNA is TGCGCCAGCAGCTGGGGGCACAGGGGAGGAACTGAAGCTTTCTTT. As protein: CASSWGHRGGTEAFF.

The chain links TRBV19 to TRBJ1-2; no clear D gene. V lost 6 bases, J lost 4 bases, and 27 bases lay in between. This CDR3 is built from 18 residues. Germline V gene sequence: CDR1 LNHDA, CDR2 SQIVND (reference sequence). CDR3 residues: CASSTTGWTISGSYGYTF. Written as DNA, the CDR3 is TGTGCCAGTAGCACTACCGGTTGGACGATATCTGGGAGCTATGGCTACACCTTC.

The chain recombines TRBV6-5 with TRBJ1-2, with a possible D match to TRBD1 (6 bases). Between the trimmed V and J ends, which lost 10 bases and 6 bases, there was a span of 18 bases. This CDR3 comprises 13 residues. Looked up from germline, CDR1 is MNHEY and CDR2 is SVGAGI. For the CDR3, the DNA is TGTGCCATCTTCAGGGGATTTATGGATGGCTACACCTTC. Translating gives CAIFRGFMDGYTF.

The chain links TRBV5-4 to TRBJ2-5; 14 bases align to TRBD2. CDR3 length: 16 amino acids. Germline assignment: CDR1 SGHNT and CDR2 YYREEE (reference sequence). The V gene end was trimmed by 2 bases and the J gene end by 3 bases; junction bases not matched to a gene: 3. The DNA for the CDR3 is TGTGCCAGCAGCTTTCCGACTAGCGGGGGGGAAGAGACCCAGTACTTC. Its protein is CASSFPTSGGEETQYF. The full variable domain, rest sourced from reference TRBV5-4 and TRBJ2-5, is ETGVTQSPTHLIKTRGQQVTLRCSSQSGHNTVSWYQQALGQGPQFIFQYYREEENGRGNFPPRFSGLQFPNYSSELNVNALELDDSALYLCASSFPTSGGEETQYFGPGTRLLVL.

This clone appeared once. The V gene is TRBV3-1 (or the pseudogene TRBV3-2), the J gene TRBJ1-6, with no clear D. Germline V lookup: CDR1 LGHDT, CDR2 YNNKEL (reference sequence). The ends were cut back, 3 bases at V and 10 bases at J, with 13 bases in the middle. This CDR3 spans 14 amino acids. The CDR3 bases are TGTGCCAGCAGCCATCTATCCCTGAACTCACCCCTCCACTTT. As protein: CASSHLSLNSPLHF.